The entry below describes one TCR beta chain. Trimming shortened V by 5 bases and J by 0 bases, and 11 bases separated the two germline ends. Per germline, CDR1 DFQATT and CDR2 SNEGSKA (reference sequence). This CDR3 has 14 amino acids. This specimen belongs to a study of early T cells in non-severe SARS-CoV-2 infection. MiXCR was run by TCRdb on the 5' RACE reads, yielding one entry per CDR3 protein. The sample lists some 91,000 distinct CDR3 sequences, roughly 9.6% occurring once. The sample in question was whole blood, obtained at baseline. The gene calls are TRBV20-1 and TRBJ1-3; D not resolved. The receptor was isolated from an adult who was a healthcare worker with PCR-confirmed SARS-CoV-2 infection or an uninfected control (not recorded which). The CDR3 nucleotides read TGCAGTGCTGATAAGTCCGACTCTGGAAACACCATATATTTT. Translated: CSADKSDSGNTIYF.